Following are 8 T cell receptor beta chains from one sample sequenced in a study of tumor and adjacent non-tumor tissue in lung cancer. This sample's RNA came from whole unsorted tissue. The library came from three nested PCR rounds adapted from ARM-PCR protocols. In TCRdb, the multiplex PCR reads were re-called with MiXCR into one record per CDR3 protein. This table holds under 140,000 distinct CDR3 sequences, nearly 85% found once. Material for sequencing was lung tumor tissue. Every receptor here comes from a man between 70 and 80 years old with non-small cell lung cancer.

As for this clonotype: Germline is not matched at one junction end, which may reflect a read error. V gene TRBV20-1 combines with J gene TRBJ1-1; 8 bases align to TRBD1. Germline CDR1 is DFQATT and CDR2 is SNEGSKA (reference sequence). This CDR3 has 14 residues. The CDR3 protein is CSAGGRGQDTEVFF. The CDR3 nucleotides read TGCAGTGCTGGGGGCAGGGGGCAGGATACTGAAGTTTTCTTT.

Concerning this clonotype itself: Without the conserved terminal phenylalanine or tryptophan, this CDR3 likely stems from a read error. The chain has TRBV10-3 and TRBJ2-3; D is unresolved. The CDR3 runs 12 residues. Germline-derived CDR1 and CDR2 are ENHRY and SYGVKD. The V end was cut by 5 bases, the J end by 5 bases, with 8 bases between. CDR3 region: CAISNTEDTQYL. The DNA for the CDR3 is TGTGCCATCAGTAATACTGAAGATACGCAGTATTTG.

As to this clonotype: The CDR3 carries no conserved terminal phenylalanine or tryptophan, so it likely arises from a read error. The chain couples TRBV6-5 to TRBJ2-5; D possibly corresponds to TRBD1 (6 bases). The CDR3 has 15 amino acids. Germline V gene data show CDR1 as MNHEY and CDR2 as SVGAGI. Trimming took off 6 bases at V and 4 bases at J, with 18 bases between the two ends. The CDR3 here is CASSYHLDRPETQYS. The DNA for the CDR3 is TGTGCCAGCAGCTATCATTTGGACAGACCAGAGACCCAGTACTCC.

On this clonotype: Since no conserved phenylalanine or tryptophan closes the CDR3, a read error is the likely cause. Here the CDR3 reads CSTKTGGIFRSPLHL. CDR3 DNA: TGCAGTACTAAGACAGGGGGAATTTTTCGGTCACCCCTCCACTTA. This chain connects TRBV20-1 to TRBJ1-6, with TRBD1 matching 9 bases. V shed 8 bases and J 10 bases; nucleotides not matched to a gene: 15. The germline gives CDR1 DFQATT, CDR2 SNEGSKA (reference sequence). The CDR3 extends over 15 amino acids.

Details on this clonotype: At one boundary the junction diverges from the germline segment, which might be a read error. The rearrangement joins TRBV7-8 to TRBJ2-1; a weak D match, TRBD2 (6 bases). The germline V gene encodes CDR1 SGHVS and CDR2 FQNEAQ. The CDR3 sequence is 15 residues long. The CDR3 region has the DNA TGTGTCAGCACCGGAGGTAGTGGAGGGTACAATGAGCAGTTCTTC. Its translation is CVSTGGSGGYNEQFF.

This sequence joins TRBV10-3 and TRBJ2-1, with TRBD2 matching 7 bases. CDR3 length: 12 amino acids. CDR1 is ENHRY and CDR2 is SYGVKD in the germline V gene. CDR3 sequence (DNA): TGTGTCACCGGGCGGGAGATCAATGAGCAGTTCTTC. It translates to CVTGREINEQFF.

Concerning this clonotype itself: This clone may be a read error of a much larger clone one base away. V and J are TRBV7-8 and TRBJ1-5; 7 positions agree with TRBD1. The V gene's germline CDR1 is SGHVS and CDR2 FQNEAQ. This CDR3 comprises 19 residues. V was clipped by 5 bases and J by 4 bases; unmatched bases: 20. The CDR3 loop is CASSIFRGGRQGNNQPQHF. The CDR3 region has the DNA TGTGCCAGCAGCATATTTAGGGGGGGGAGACAGGGAAATAATCAGCCCCAGCATTTT.

The chain couples TRBV5-4 to TRBJ1-6; 7 bases align to TRBD1. CDR1 is SGHNT, CDR2 YYREEE, per germline (reference sequence). V was clipped by 7 bases and J by 5 bases; unmatched bases: 9. The CDR3 has 15 residues. CDR3 residues: CASCLTGDHNSPLHF. The CDR3 DNA is TGTGCCAGCTGCCTAACAGGGGATCATAATTCACCCCTCCACTTT. The full variable domain, with the rest looked up from reference TRBV5-4 and TRBJ1-6, is ETGVTQSPTHLIKTRGQQVTLRCSSQSGHNTVSWYQQALGQGPQFIFQYYREEENGRGNFPPRFSGLQFPNYSSELNVNALELDDSALYLCASCLTGDHNSPLHFGNGTRLTVT.